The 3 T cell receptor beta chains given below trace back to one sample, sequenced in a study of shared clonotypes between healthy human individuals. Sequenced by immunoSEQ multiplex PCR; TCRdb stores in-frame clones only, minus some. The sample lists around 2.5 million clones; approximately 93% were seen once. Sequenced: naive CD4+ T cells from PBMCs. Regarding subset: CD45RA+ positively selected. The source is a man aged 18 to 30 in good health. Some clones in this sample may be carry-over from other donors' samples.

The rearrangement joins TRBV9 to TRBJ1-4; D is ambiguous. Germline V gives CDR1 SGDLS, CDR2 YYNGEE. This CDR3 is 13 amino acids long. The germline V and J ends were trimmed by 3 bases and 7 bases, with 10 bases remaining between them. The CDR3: CASSAPQGEKLFF. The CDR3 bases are TGTGCCAGCAGCGCCCCCCAAGGTGAAAAACTGTTTTTT.

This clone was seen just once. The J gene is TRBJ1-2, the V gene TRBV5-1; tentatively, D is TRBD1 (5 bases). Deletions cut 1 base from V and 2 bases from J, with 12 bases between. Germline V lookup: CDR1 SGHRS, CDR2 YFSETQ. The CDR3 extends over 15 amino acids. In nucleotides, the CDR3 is TGCGCCAGCAGCTTGACGGGCAGGGCGAACTATGGCTACACCTTC. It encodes CASSLTGRANYGYTF.

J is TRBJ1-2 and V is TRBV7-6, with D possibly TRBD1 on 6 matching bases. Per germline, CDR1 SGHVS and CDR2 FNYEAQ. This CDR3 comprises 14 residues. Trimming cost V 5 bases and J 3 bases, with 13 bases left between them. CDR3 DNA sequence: TGTGCCAGCAGCCCCTGGACAGCCCACTATGGCTACACCTTC. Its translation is CASSPWTAHYGYTF.